This T cell receptor (beta chain) was identified during a study of T cell repertoires in cytomegalovirus infection. At the level of the study: Evidence of both CMV infection and a matching HLA type came from public TCR beta signatures. The study, taken as a whole, reports: Within the response measured ex vivo, HLA-C-restricted CMV-specific TCR beta clonotypes were dominant. Cumulated frequencies of public TCR beta families served to identify carriers of CMV plus the relevant HLA.

TCRdb re-called the reads with MiXCR, one entry per CDR3 protein. The table records 210,000 or so distinct CDR3 sequences, approximately 7% of them present only once. This CDR3 region has 13 residues. With 7 bases removed from V and 4 bases from J, the gap between germline ends came to 13 bases. Germline CDR1 and CDR2: LNHDA and SQIVND (reference sequence). This clonotype was counted many times. What it recognizes is unknown. The sequence derives from a human donor in good health (CMV status not recorded). Some clones in this sample may be carry-over from other donors' samples. This chain links TRBV19 with TRBJ1-2; maybe TRBD1 (5 bases). Sequencing was carried out using PBMCs. CDR3 DNA sequence: TGTGCCAGTAAGGGCAGGGAAAGCTATGGCTACACCTTC. Its translation is CASKGRESYGYTF.